This TCR beta chain was profiled in a study of radiotherapy plus CTLA-4 blockade in lung cancer. In the study overall: Objective responses emerged in under 20% of patients, and roughly 30% attained disease control.

Receiving focal radiation plus CTLA-4 blockade with ipilimumab were patients who had chemo-refractory metastatic non-small-cell lung cancer. The CDR3 extends over 12 amino acids. CDR1 and CDR2 (germline): LNHDA, SQIVND (reference sequence). V was pared by 5 bases and J by 6 bases, with 3 bases of the junction left unmatched. The protocol was immunoSEQ multiplex PCR, while the TCRdb copy is restricted to in-frame clones and leaves out a portion. The sample carries roughly 54,000 clones, around 80% recorded once. The chain uses TRBV19 and TRBJ2-7, with 8 bases identical to TRBD1. The TCR sequence derives from a human donor with non-small cell lung cancer who had a partial response to radiotherapy plus ipilimumab. The sequences come from peripheral blood, collected from a patient treated with radiotherapy plus ipilimumab. The CDR3 loop reads CASSDRGGEQYF. In DNA form, the CDR3 reads TGTGCCAGTAGTGACAGGGGTGGCGAGCAGTACTTC.